The TCR beta chain under discussion was sequenced for a study of long-term antiretroviral therapy in people with HIV. Findings and limits, study-wide: Records did not include ART adherence, viral resistance or therapy changes. Clonal populations expanded prior to ART predominated within the repertoire at all time points. In samples taken after ART, diversity increased but remained below transplant donor control levels.

This clone appeared once. Antigen: not known. CDR1 is SEHNR, CDR2 FQNEAQ, per germline (reference sequence). The CDR3 extends over 15 amino acids. Trimming cost V 5 bases and J 3 bases, with 17 bases left between them. The assay, immunoSEQ v3.0, was run at survey level. For every sample, sequencing targeted 40,000-50,000 T-cell genomes. Sequenced by immunoSEQ multiplex PCR; TCRdb stores in-frame clones only, minus some. The repertoire includes almost 35,000 clones, nearly 95% of them detected once, and 3% to 4% sits in the top ten. V usage is TRBV7-9 and J usage is TRBJ2-7; TRBD2 might be the D (5 bases). Specimen: unsorted PBMCs, collected 5 to 5.5 years after starting antiretroviral therapy. The TCR originated in a woman aged 45-60 years with HIV. CDR3 in amino acids: CASSPARAPSYEQYF. The CDR3 DNA reads as TGTGCCAGCAGCCCTGCGAGGGCCCCTAGCTACGAGCAGTACTTC.